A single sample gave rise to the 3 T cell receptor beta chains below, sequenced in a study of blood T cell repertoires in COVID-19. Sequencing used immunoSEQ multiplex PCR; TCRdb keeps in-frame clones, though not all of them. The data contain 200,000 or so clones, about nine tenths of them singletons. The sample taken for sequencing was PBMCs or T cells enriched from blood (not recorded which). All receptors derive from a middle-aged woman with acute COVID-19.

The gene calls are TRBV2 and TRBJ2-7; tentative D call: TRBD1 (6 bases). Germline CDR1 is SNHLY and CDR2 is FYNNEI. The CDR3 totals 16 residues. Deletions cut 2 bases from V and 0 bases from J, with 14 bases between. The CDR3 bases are TGTGCCAGCAGTGAATACGGTCTGGGGGCCTCCTACGAGCAGTACTTC. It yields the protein CASSEYGLGASYEQYF.

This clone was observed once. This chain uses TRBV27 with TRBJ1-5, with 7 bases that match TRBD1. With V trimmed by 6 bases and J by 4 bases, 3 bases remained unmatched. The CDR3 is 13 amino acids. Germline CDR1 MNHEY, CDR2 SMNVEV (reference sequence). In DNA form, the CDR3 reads TGTGCCAGCAGGTACAGGGGTAATCAGCCCCAGCATTTT. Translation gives CASRYRGNQPQHF.

This CDR3 reads CASSPSRTGNYEGYTF. The CDR3 DNA sequence: TGTGCCAGCAGTCCGAGTCGGACAGGGAACTATGAAGGCTACACCTTC. J is TRBJ1-2 and V is TRBV7-8, with TRBD1 matching 8 bases. CDR1 is SGHVS and CDR2 is FQNEAQ in the germline V gene. This CDR3 comprises 16 residues. Unmatched junction bases numbered 17, after V lost 6 bases and J lost 8 bases.